The T cell receptor (beta chain) under discussion was sequenced for a study of early T cells in non-severe SARS-CoV-2 infection. Study-wide context: Unsorted whole-blood RNA was sequenced in bulk, leaving chains unpaired.

Per the germline V gene, CDR1 is SGHVS and CDR2 is FQNEAQ. This CDR3 is 18 amino acids long. V was pared by 5 bases and J by 10 bases, with 30 bases between. Attachment of unique molecular identifiers to individual cDNA molecules was performed. TCRdb independently ran MiXCR on the 5' RACE reads; one entry per CDR3 protein. This repertoire shows tens of thousands of distinct CDR3 sequences, about 11% found once; its top ten account for 2.9%. In its sample, this clonotype was seen many times. The source of this sequence is an adult who was a healthcare worker with PCR-confirmed SARS-CoV-2 infection or an uninfected control (not recorded which). Sequenced material: whole blood, taken at baseline. The chain links TRBV7-8 to TRBJ2-1, with D possibly matching TRBD1 (6 bases). CDR3 sequence: CASSALGGPATGSIEQFF. The DNA of the CDR3 is TGTGCCAGCAGCGCGCTAGGGGGTCCGGCTACGGGATCAATAGAGCAGTTCTTC.